These T cell receptor beta chains were read from a single sample in a study of breast tumors, draining lymph nodes, adjacent tissues. One entry per CDR3 protein, called by TCRdb with MiXCR from the multiplex PCR reads. The repertoire has approximately 190,000 distinct CDR3 sequences, roughly 31% of them found once; the top ten carry 4% to 5.5%. Material for sequencing was axillary lymph node tissue. The receptor set was obtained from a female donor with breast cancer. Some clones in this sample may be carry-over from other donors' samples. The CDR3 runs from the conserved cysteine through the conserved F or W. Fields, in order: D gene, V gene, J gene, clone size, CDR3 protein, CDR3 DNA. D genes are given only for firm matches. The size of a clone is reported for some rows only, either as once, few or many, or as a class for expanded clones.

d_gene: .; v_gene: TRBV12-2; j_gene: TRBJ2-5; abundance: .; CDR3aa: CASRLVGLHRETQYF; CDR3nt: TGTGCAAGTCGCTTAGTAGGACTACACCGAGAGACCCAGTACTTC
d_gene: TRBD1; v_gene: TRBV12-3/TRBV12-4; j_gene: TRBJ2-7; abundance: few; CDR3aa: CASSFGDSHSYEQYF; CDR3nt: TGTGCCAGCAGTTTCGGGGACAGCCACTCCTACGAGCAGTACTTC
d_gene: .; v_gene: TRBV28; j_gene: TRBJ2-7; abundance: .; CDR3aa: CASRGGVGEQYF; CDR3nt: TGTGCCAGCAGGGGCGGGGTAGGGGAGCAGTACTTC
d_gene: .; v_gene: TRBV4-2; j_gene: TRBJ2-1; abundance: many; CDR3aa: CASSHIDGEGNNEQFF; CDR3nt: TGTGCCAGCAGCCATATCGATGGGGAAGGGAACAATGAGCAGTTCTTC
d_gene: .; v_gene: TRBV7-2; j_gene: TRBJ2-7; abundance: many; CDR3aa: CASSLGVSYEQYF; CDR3nt: TGTGCCAGCAGCTTAGGGGTCTCCTACGAGCAGTACTTC
d_gene: .; v_gene: TRBV5-6; j_gene: TRBJ1-5; abundance: .; CDR3aa: CASSLEGGGYNQPQHF; CDR3nt: TGTGCCAGCAGCTTGGAAGGGGGGGGTTACAATCAGCCCCAGCATTTT
d_gene: .; v_gene: TRBV29-1; j_gene: TRBJ1-5; abundance: .; CDR3aa: CSRGRGDQPQHF; CDR3nt: TGCAGCCGAGGACGGGGAGATCAGCCCCAGCATTTT
d_gene: TRBD1; v_gene: TRBV12-3/TRBV12-4; j_gene: TRBJ2-7; abundance: many; CDR3aa: CASSPGQGASYEQYF; CDR3nt: TGTGCCAGCAGTCCAGGACAGGGGGCCTCCTACGAGCAGTACTTC
d_gene: .; v_gene: TRBV7-2; j_gene: TRBJ2-1; abundance: many; CDR3aa: CASSLYRGEQFF; CDR3nt: TGTGCCAGCAGCTTATACCGGGGTGAGCAGTTCTTC
d_gene: .; v_gene: TRBV20-1; j_gene: TRBJ1-1; abundance: few; CDR3aa: CSAHGTLKNTEAFF; CDR3nt: TGCAGTGCTCACGGGACACTGAAAAACACTGAAGCTTTCTTT
d_gene: .; v_gene: TRBV7-9; j_gene: TRBJ2-3; abundance: many; CDR3aa: CASSSPRLATRTDTQYF; CDR3nt: TGTGCCAGCAGCTCGCCCCGCCTAGCGACCCGCACAGATACGCAGTATTTT